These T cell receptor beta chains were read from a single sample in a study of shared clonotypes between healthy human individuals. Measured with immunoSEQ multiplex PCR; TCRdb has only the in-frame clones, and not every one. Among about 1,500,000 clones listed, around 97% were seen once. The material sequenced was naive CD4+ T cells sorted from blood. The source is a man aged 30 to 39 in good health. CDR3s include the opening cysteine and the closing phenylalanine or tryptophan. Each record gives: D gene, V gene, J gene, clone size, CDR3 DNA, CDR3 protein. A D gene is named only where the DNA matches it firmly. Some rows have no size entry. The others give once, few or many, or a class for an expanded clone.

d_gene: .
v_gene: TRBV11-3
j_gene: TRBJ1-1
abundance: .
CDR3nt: TGTGCCAGCAGCTTAGGGGGCGACAGGCTGAACACTGAAGCTTTCTTT
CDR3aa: CASSLGGDRLNTEAFF

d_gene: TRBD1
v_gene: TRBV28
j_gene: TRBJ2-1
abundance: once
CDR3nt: TGTGCCAGCAACTTGGGAGGACAGGGTAACAATGAGCAGTTCTTC
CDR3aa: CASNLGGQGNNEQFF

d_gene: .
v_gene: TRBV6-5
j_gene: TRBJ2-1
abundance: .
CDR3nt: TGTGCCAGCAGTTACTACCAAACCGGACAAGCGCGGAAATTCTTC
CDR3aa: CASSYYQTGQARKFF

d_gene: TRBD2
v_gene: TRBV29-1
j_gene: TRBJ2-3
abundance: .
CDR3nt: TGCAGCGTTGGAGGGAGGGTGAACACAGATACGCAGTATTTT
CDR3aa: CSVGGRVNTDTQYF

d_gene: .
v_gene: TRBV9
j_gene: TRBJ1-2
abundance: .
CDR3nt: TGTGCCAGCAGCGTAGGAGGGGGTGGCTACACCTTC
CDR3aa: CASSVGGGGYTF

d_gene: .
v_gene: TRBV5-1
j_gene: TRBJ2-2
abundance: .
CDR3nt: TGCGCCAGCAGCTTGCACCCCGGGACGAGTGGGGGGGAGCTGTTTTTT
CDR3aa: CASSLHPGTSGGELFF

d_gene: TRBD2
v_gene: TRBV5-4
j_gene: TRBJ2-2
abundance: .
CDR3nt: TGTGCCAGCAGCGCCGGGACTAGTGGATTCACCGGGGAGCTGTTTTTT
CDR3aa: CASSAGTSGFTGELFF

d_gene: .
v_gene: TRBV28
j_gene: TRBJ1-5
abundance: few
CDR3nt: TGTGCCAGTCAATTCTCAGGCAGGGGAAACAATCAGCCCCAGCATTTT
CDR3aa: CASQFSGRGNNQPQHF

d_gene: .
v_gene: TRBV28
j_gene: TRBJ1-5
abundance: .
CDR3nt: TGTGCCAGCAGTTTAGGGGGCAGTAGCAATCAGCCCCAGCATTTT
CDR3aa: CASSLGGSSNQPQHF

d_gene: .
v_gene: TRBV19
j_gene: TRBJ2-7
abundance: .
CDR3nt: TGTGCCAGTAGTCCTCACCGGGGCTCCTTAGTTCCCCCTACTTACGAGCAGTACTTC
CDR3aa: CASSPHRGSLVPPTYEQYF

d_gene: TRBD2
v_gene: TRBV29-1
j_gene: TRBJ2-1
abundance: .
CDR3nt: TGCAGCGTTGAGCTAGCGGGAGGGTCCTACAATGAGCAGTTCTTC
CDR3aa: CSVELAGGSYNEQFF

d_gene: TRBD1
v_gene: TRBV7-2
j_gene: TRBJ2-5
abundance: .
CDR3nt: TGTGCCAGCAGCAGGGACAGGGGCCAGACCCAGTACTTC
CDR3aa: CASSRDRGQTQYF

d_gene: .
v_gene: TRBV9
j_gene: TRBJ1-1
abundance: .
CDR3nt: TGTGCCAGCAGCATAAGGGCGAACACTGAAGCTTTCTTT
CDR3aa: CASSIRANTEAFF

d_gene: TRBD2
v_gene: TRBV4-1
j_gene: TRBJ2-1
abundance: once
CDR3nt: TGCGCCAGCAGCCAAATTCCCAATGTACTAGCGGGCGCCTACAATGAGCAGTTCTTC
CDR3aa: CASSQIPNVLAGAYNEQFF

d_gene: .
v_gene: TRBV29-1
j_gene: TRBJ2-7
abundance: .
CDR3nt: TGCAGCGTCCTGATTCGGGGGATTTCCTACGAGCAGTACTTC
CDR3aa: CSVLIRGISYEQYF

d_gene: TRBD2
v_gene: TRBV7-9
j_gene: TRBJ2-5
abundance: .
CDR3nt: TGTGCCAGCAGCTTAACGGGGCGGGGGGAGACCCAGTACTTC
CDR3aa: CASSLTGRGETQYF

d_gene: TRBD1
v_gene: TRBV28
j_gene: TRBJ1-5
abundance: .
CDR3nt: TGTGCCAGCAGGACAGGGGGAGGGGATCAGCCCCAGCATTTT
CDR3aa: CASRTGGGDQPQHF

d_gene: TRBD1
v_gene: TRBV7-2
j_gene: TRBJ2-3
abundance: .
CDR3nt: TGTGCCAGCAGCTTCCGGACAGGGGAGGGCACAGATACGCAGTATTTT
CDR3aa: CASSFRTGEGTDTQYF

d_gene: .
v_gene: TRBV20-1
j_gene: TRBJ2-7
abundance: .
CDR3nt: TGCAGTGCTAGTAGTCCCTACGAGCAGTACTTC
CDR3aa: CSASSPYEQYF

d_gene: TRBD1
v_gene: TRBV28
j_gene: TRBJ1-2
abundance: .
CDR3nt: TGTGCCAGCTCCTTGGAGGGTATGAGGACAGGGCACACCTTC
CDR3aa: CASSLEGMRTGHTF

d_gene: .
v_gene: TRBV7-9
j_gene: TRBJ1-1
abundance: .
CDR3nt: TGTGCCAGCAGCTTAGCGATGGTTAACACTGAAGCTTTCTTT
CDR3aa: CASSLAMVNTEAFF

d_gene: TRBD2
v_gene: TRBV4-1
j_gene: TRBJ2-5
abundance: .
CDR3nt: TGCGCCAGCAGCCAGGGACTAGCGGGAGGGGAGACCCAGTACTTC
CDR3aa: CASSQGLAGGETQYF

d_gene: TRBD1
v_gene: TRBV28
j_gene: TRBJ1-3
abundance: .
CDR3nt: TGTGCCAGCAGAACAGGGGGCCCTGGAAACACCATATATTTT
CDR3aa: CASRTGGPGNTIYF

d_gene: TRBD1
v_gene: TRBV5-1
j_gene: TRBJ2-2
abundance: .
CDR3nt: TGCGCCAGCAGCGGGACAGCTGGCAACGGGGAGCTGTTTTTT
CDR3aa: CASSGTAGNGELFF

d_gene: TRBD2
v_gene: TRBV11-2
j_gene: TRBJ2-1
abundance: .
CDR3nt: TGTGCCAGCAGCGGGAGGGCGGGAGGATACAATGAGCAGTTCTTC
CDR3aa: CASSGRAGGYNEQFF

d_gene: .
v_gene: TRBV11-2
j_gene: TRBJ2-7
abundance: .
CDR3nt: TGTGCCAGCAGCTTATCGCTGGGGGCCTCCTACGAGCAGTACTTC
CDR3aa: CASSLSLGASYEQYF

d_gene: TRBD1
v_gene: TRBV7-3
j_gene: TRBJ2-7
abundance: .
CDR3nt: TGTGCCAGCAGCATTGGGACAGGGAGGCCGGCCGAGCAGTACTTC
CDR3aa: CASSIGTGRPAEQYF

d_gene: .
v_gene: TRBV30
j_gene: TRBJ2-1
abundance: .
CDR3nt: TGTGCCTGTTTTACTACAGGGTTTGGCGAGCAGTTCTTC
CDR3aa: CACFTTGFGEQFF

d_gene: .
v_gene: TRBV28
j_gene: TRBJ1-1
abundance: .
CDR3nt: TGTGCCAGCAGTTTATCGTATAGGCCCAACACTGAAGCTTTCTTT
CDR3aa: CASSLSYRPNTEAFF

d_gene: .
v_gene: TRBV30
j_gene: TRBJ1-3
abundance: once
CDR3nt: TGTGCCTGGAGTGTTAGGAGGGGGTCTGGAAACACCATATATTTT
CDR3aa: CAWSVRRGSGNTIYF

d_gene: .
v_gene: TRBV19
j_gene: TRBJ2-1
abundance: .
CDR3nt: TGTGCCAGTAGTATAGAGTCCGGGTCGGGGATTGCGCAGTTCTTC
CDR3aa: CASSIESGSGIAQFF

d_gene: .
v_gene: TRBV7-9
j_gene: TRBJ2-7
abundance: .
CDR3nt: TGTGCCGTAATAAGGGGCCTGGGCTCCTACGAGCAGTACTTC
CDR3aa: CAVIRGLGSYEQYF

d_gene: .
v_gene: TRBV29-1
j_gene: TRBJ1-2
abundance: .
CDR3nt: TGCAGCGTTGACGAGAACTATGGCTACACCTTC
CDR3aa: CSVDENYGYTF

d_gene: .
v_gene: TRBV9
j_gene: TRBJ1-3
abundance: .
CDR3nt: TGTGCCAGCAGCTTCTCGACAAGCTCTGGAAACACCATATATTTT
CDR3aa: CASSFSTSSGNTIYF

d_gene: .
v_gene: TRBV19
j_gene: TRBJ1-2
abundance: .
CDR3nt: TGTGCCAGTAGTATAGTGGCGGCAAGGTCATATGGCTACACCTTC
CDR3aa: CASSIVAARSYGYTF

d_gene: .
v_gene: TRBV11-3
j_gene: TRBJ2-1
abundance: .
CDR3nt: TGTGCCAGCAGCTTAGATCCTTCAAATGAGCAGTTCTTC
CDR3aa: CASSLDPSNEQFF

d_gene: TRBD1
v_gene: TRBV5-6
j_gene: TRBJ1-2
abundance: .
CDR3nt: TGTGCCAGCAGCCTCCGGACAGGATCTAACTATGGCTACACCTTC
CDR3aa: CASSLRTGSNYGYTF

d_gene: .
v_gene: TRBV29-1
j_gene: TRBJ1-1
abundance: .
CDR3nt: TGCAGCGCTCGGGGAGGGGTTGGAAGCACTGAAGCTTTCTTT
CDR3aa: CSARGGVGSTEAFF

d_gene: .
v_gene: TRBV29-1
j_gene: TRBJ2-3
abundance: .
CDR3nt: TGCAGCGTTGAGGGGGCAACTAGCACAGATACGCAGTATTTT
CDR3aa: CSVEGATSTDTQYF

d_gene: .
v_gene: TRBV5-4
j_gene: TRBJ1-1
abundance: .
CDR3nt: TGTGCCAGCAGCTTGGGGACAGTCGGCACTGAAGCTTTCTTT
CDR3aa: CASSLGTVGTEAFF

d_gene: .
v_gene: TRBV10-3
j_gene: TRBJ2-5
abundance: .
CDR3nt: TGTGCCATCAGTGGGTTAGCGGAAGAGACCCAGTACTTC
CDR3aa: CAISGLAEETQYF

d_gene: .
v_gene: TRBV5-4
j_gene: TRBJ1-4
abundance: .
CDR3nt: TGTGCCAGCAGCTTCGGGGGCGCTGCAACTAATGAAAAACTGTTTTTT
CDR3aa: CASSFGGAATNEKLFF

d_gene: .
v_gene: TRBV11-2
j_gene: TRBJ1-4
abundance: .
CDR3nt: TGTGCCAGCAGCTTAGGACAGACTCCTAATGAAAAACTGTTTTTT
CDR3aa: CASSLGQTPNEKLFF

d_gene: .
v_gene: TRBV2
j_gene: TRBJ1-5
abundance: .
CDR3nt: TGTGCCAGCAGTGACGATCCAGGGGTTAGCAATCAGCCCCAGCATTTT
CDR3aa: CASSDDPGVSNQPQHF

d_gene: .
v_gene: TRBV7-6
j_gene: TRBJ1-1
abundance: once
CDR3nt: TGTGCCAGCAGCTTAGCGGTCCTCCAGCCAGCTATGAACACTGAAGCTTTCTTT
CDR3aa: CASSLAVLQPAMNTEAFF

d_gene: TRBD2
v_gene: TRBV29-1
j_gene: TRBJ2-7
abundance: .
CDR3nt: TGCAGCGCCGCGACTAGCGGGAGGGGGTCGTACGAGCAGTACTTC
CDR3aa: CSAATSGRGSYEQYF

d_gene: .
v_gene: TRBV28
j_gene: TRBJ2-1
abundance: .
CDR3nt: TGTGCCAGCAGCCGGTGGGGAACCCTAAGAAGTTCAATGGTCAATGAGCAGTTCTTC
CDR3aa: CASSRWGTLRSSMVNEQFF

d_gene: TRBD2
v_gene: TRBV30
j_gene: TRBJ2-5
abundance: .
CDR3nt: TGTGCCTGGAGTGTCGGGACTACACTACAAGAGACCCAGTACTTC
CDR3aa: CAWSVGTTLQETQYF

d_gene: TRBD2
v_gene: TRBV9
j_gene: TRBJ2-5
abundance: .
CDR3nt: TGTGCCAGCAGCGCCGGGACTAGCGGAACACTAACTACCCAAGAGACCCAGTACTTC
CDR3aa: CASSAGTSGTLTTQETQYF

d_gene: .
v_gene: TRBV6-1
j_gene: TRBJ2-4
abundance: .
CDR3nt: TGTGCCAGCAGTGTGAATGAACAAATAAACATTCAGTACTTC
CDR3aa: CASSVNEQINIQYF

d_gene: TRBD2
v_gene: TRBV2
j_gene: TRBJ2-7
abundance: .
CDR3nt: TGTGCCAGCAGTCATTACGGGACTACCAGCTACGAGCAGTACTTC
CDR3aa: CASSHYGTTSYEQYF